The T cell receptor (beta chain) under discussion was sequenced for a study of cytotoxic CD8 clonotypes in ibrutinib-treated CLL. Produced via immunoSEQ multiplex PCR; TCRdb's table is partial and in-frame only. The top ten hold about 2.1% of the sample, which has 150,000 to 200,000 clones, approximately 77% seen once. Trimming left V 5 bases short and J 2 bases short, with 18 bases between. The CDR3 is 16 residues long. Germline values: CDR1 SGHTA, CDR2 FQGNSA. The chain recombines TRBV7-2 with TRBJ2-5; D is possibly TRBD1 or TRBD2 (6 bases each). This TCR was recovered from a human donor with chronic lymphocytic leukemia. The sample in question was PBMCs, obtained after 12 months of ibrutinib treatment. The CDR3 nucleotides are TGTGCCAGCAGCCCGGGGGCGGCCAGGCGACAAGAGACCCAGTACTTC. Amino acid sequence: CASSPGAARRQETQYF.